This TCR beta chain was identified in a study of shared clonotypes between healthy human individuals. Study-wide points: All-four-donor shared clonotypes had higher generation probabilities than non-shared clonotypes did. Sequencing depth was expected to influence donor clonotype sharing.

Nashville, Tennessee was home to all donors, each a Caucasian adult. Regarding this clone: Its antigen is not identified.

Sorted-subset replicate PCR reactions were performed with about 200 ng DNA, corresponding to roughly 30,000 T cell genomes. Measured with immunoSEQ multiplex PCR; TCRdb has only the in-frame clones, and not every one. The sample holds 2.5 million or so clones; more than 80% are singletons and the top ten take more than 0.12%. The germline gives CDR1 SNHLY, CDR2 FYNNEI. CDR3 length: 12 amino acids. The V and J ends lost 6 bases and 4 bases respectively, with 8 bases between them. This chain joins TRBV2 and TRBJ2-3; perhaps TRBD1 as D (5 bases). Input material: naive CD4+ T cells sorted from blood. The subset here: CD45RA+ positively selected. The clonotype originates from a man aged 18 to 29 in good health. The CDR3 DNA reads TGTGCCAGCAGGGACAATTCAGATACGCAGTATTTT. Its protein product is CASRDNSDTQYF.